The clone carrying this TCR beta chain is medium-sized in the sample. Its antigen is as yet unknown. This entry belongs to a study of breast tumors, draining lymph nodes, adjacent tissues. TCRdb itself ran the multiplex PCR reads through MiXCR, one entry per CDR3 protein. Among under 25,000 distinct CDR3 sequences listed, under 75% were seen once. The CDR3 has 14 residues. With 1 base clipped from V and 7 bases from J, the junction kept 7 bases outside the gene matches. Germline-derived CDR1 and CDR2 are SQVTM and ANQGSEA. General observations from the study: The data were judged consistent with most tumor T cells coming from lymph node and expanding in tumor. Compared with lymph nodes, tumors were less diverse; compared with nontumor tissue, more.

The chain links TRBV29-1 to TRBJ1-2, with 9 bases lining up with TRBD1. The sequence derives from a female donor with breast cancer. Some clones in this sample may be carry-over from other donors' samples. The sequencing sample was made of breast tumor tissue. The CDR3 spells CSVEAADRGAGYTF. The CDR3 DNA sequence: TGCAGCGTTGAAGCGGCGGACAGGGGTGCTGGCTACACCTTC.